The 4 T cell receptor beta chains in this list originate from one sample, sequenced in a study of T cell repertoires in cytomegalovirus infection. TCRdb itself ran the reads through MiXCR, one entry per CDR3 protein. The data contain 25,000 to 35,000 distinct CDR3 sequences, under 20% of them singletons. These receptors have no known antigen. The source was CD8+ T cells from cultured PBMCs, collected from culture after CMV antigen stimulation. The receptors were gathered from a human donor in good health (CMV status not recorded). Some clones in this sample may be carry-over from other donors' samples.

This sequence joins TRBV12-3 or TRBV12-4 and TRBJ2-5; the D is unclear. The V gene lost 4 bases and the J gene lost 9 bases, with 15 bases spanning the gap. This CDR3 spans 13 amino acids. This CDR3 reads CASSSDDPVAQYF. CDR3 bases: TGTGCCAGCAGTTCCGACGACCCGGTGGCCCAGTACTTC.

The CDR3: CASSLVGGGSSYNEQFF. In DNA, the CDR3 is TGTGCCAGCAGCTTAGTAGGGGGCGGGAGCTCCTACAATGAGCAGTTCTTC. The chain uses TRBV7-2 and TRBJ2-1; the D call may be TRBD1 or TRBD2 (7 bases each). Trimming stripped 1 base from V and 0 bases from J, with 13 bases between. Germline lookup yields CDR1 SGHTA and CDR2 FQGNSA. The CDR3 has 17 residues.

This clonotype showed up just a few times. V gene TRBV6-2 or TRBV6-3 combines with J gene TRBJ1-1, with TRBD1 matching over 8 bases. V dropped 10 bases and J dropped 0; count of bases not matched to a gene: 13. The germline CDR1 and CDR2 sequences are MNHEY and SVGEGT. The CDR3 runs to 16 residues. DNA of the CDR3: TGTGCCACCACGGACGACAGGGGATGGATGAACACTGAAGCTTTCTTT. Its protein product is CATTDDRGWMNTEAFF.

The gene calls are TRBV4-1 and TRBJ2-7, with 7 nucleotides matching TRBD1. The germline V gene has CDR1 MGHRA and CDR2 YSYEKL. V lost 1 base, J lost 5 bases, and 8 bases stayed unmatched. The CDR3 length is 15 residues. This CDR3 reads CASSQVQGEKNEQYF. CDR3 coding DNA: TGCGCCAGCAGCCAAGTTCAGGGGGAGAAGAACGAGCAGTACTTC.